This entry lists 24 T cell receptor beta chains sequenced from one sample in a study of control samples from healthy donors and cancer patients. Profiled with immunoSEQ multiplex PCR; TCRdb holds only in-frame clones, not every one. The sample includes more than 95,000 clones, 85% to 95% of them seen just once. Sample: PBMCs. The receptors were sampled from a man older than 75 with head and neck cancer.

The V and J genes are TRBV5-4 and TRBJ2-7, with a weak D call TRBD2 (6 bases). CDR3 length: 15 residues. Germline-derived CDR1 and CDR2 are SGHNT and YYREEE (reference sequence). The V gene lost 4 bases and the J gene lost 2 bases, with 16 bases spanning the gap. In nucleotides, the CDR3 is TGTGCCAGCAGCCACGGAGGGAGTTCTCCCTACGAGCAGTACTTC. This codes for CASSHGGSSPYEQYF. Together with reference TRBV5-4 and TRBJ2-7, the CDR3 gives the full variable domain: ETGVTQSPTHLIKTRGQQVTLRCSSQSGHNTVSWYQQALGQGPQFIFQYYREEENGRGNFPPRFSGLQFPNYSSELNVNALELDDSALYLCASSHGGSSPYEQYFGPGTRLTVT.

J is TRBJ2-7 and V is TRBV7-2, with 12 positions matching TRBD2. V was clipped by 4 bases and J by 5 bases; unmatched bases: 3. The germline CDR1 and CDR2 sequences are SGHTA and FQGNSA. The CDR3 totals 14 residues. The DNA of the CDR3 is TGTGCCAGCAGCTCGACTAGCGGGAGCCACGAGCAGTACTTC. It is translated as CASSSTSGSHEQYF.

V usage is TRBV30 and J usage is TRBJ1-5; perhaps TRBD1 as D (5 bases). With 0 bases removed from V and 3 bases from J, the gap between germline ends came to 15 bases. CDR3 size: 16 residues. From germline, CDR1 is GTSNPN and CDR2 SVGIG (reference sequence). The chain's CDR3 is CAWSVRGTSNNQPQHF. In nucleotides, the CDR3 is TGTGCCTGGAGTGTACGAGGGACCTCCAACAATCAGCCCCAGCATTTT. The full variable domain, rest sourced from reference TRBV30 and TRBJ1-5, is SQTIHQWPATLVQPVGSPLSLECTVEGTSNPNLYWYRQAAGRGLQLLFYSVGIGQISSEVPQNLSASRPQDRQFILSSKKLLLSDSGFYLCAWSVRGTSNNQPQHFGDGTRLSIL.

This rearrangement joins TRBV7-8 to TRBJ1-5, with a possible D match to TRBD1 (6 bases). Germline V gene lookup returns CDR1 SGHVS and CDR2 FQNEAQ. Trimming took off 1 base at V and 4 bases at J, with 14 bases between the two ends. The CDR3 is 16 residues long. The CDR3 protein is CASSLGDRGSNQPQHF. CDR3 DNA: TGTGCCAGCAGCTTAGGAGATAGGGGGTCGAATCAGCCCCAGCATTTT.

The rearrangement links TRBV7-9 to TRBJ2-1, with D unclear. The V end lost 2 bases, the J end lost 6 bases, and 20 bases lay between the germline ends. The length of the CDR3 is 17 residues. Germline CDR1 and CDR2: SEHNR and FQNEAQ (reference sequence). CDR3 region: CASSLLGLRPDPNEQFF. In DNA, the CDR3 is TGTGCCAGCAGCTTACTAGGTCTCCGGCCCGACCCCAATGAGCAGTTCTTC.

Notes on this clone: The same CDR3 is also encoded by other DNA sequences in this sample. V is TRBV5-1 and J is TRBJ2-3; no firm D call. The CDR3 loop spans 13 amino acids. The V gene lost 1 base and the J gene lost 1 base, with 4 bases spanning the gap. Germline lookup yields CDR1 SGHRS and CDR2 YFSETQ. The CDR3: CASSLYRTDTQYF. The CDR3 nucleotides are TGCGCCAGCAGCTTGTACCGCACAGATACGCAGTATTTT.

This chain connects TRBV7-9 to TRBJ1-1, with unresolved D. Trimming stripped 5 bases from V and 6 bases from J, with 16 bases between. CDR3 length: 14 amino acids. CDR1 and CDR2 from the germline V gene are SEHNR and FQNEAQ (reference sequence). The CDR3: CASSLSFPDSEAFF. For the CDR3, the DNA is TGTGCCAGCAGCCTCTCCTTCCCAGATTCTGAAGCTTTCTTT.

V is TRBV19 and J is TRBJ1-1; 7 bases match TRBD1. The CDR3 runs 11 residues. Germline CDR1 and CDR2: LNHDA and SQIVND (reference sequence). Germline trimming cut 11 bases from V and 6 bases from J; bases unmatched to any gene: 6. The CDR3 here is CAGRQGAEAFF. CDR3 bases: TGTGCCGGACGACAGGGAGCTGAAGCTTTCTTT.

The V gene is TRBV5-1, the J gene TRBJ1-3, with no clear D. The CDR3 sequence is 13 residues long. With 7 bases removed from V and 2 bases from J, the gap between germline ends came to 10 bases. Germline CDR1 and CDR2: SGHRS and YFSETQ. In nucleotides, the CDR3 is TGCGCCAGCTCCCCGATGGCTGGAAACACCATATATTTT. This sequence encodes CASSPMAGNTIYF.

This clone was recorded only once. This chain links TRBV19 with TRBJ2-5; TRBD1 matches at 11 bases. Germline V lookup: CDR1 LNHDA, CDR2 SQIVND (reference sequence). The CDR3 contains 15 residues. With 5 bases clipped from V and 5 bases from J, the junction kept 7 bases outside the gene matches. CDR3 amino acids: CASSSGQGAWETQYF. In DNA, the CDR3 is TGTGCCAGTAGTTCCGGACAGGGGGCATGGGAGACCCAGTACTTC.

The chain has TRBV10-3 and TRBJ1-1, with 11 bases matching TRBD1. This CDR3 has 15 amino acids. Germline V gene sequence: CDR1 ENHRY, CDR2 SYGVKD. Trimming took 6 bases from V and 5 from J; bases not matched to a gene: 8. Written as DNA, the CDR3 is TGTGCCATCAGAAGGACAGGGGGCTTATTTACTGAAGCTTTCTTT. This sequence encodes CAIRRTGGLFTEAFF.

This clone turned up a few times. The chain links TRBV6-2 or TRBV6-3 to TRBJ2-5, with 12 bases lining up with TRBD2. After removal of 2 bases from V and 2 bases from J, the junction contained 12 bases not matched to a gene. CDR1 and CDR2 (germline): MNHEY, SVGEGT. CDR3 length: 19 amino acids. CDR3 amino acids: CASSYRASGRARGQETQYF. The CDR3 DNA sequence: TGTGCCAGCAGTTACCGGGCTAGCGGGAGGGCCCGGGGACAAGAGACCCAGTACTTC.

The V call is TRBV30, the J call TRBJ2-1; no reliable D call. From germline, CDR1 is GTSNPN and CDR2 SVGIG (reference sequence). The CDR3 length is 11 residues. The ends were cut back, 3 bases at V and 4 bases at J, with 4 bases in the middle. The CDR3 here is CAWRAYNEQFF. The CDR3 region has the DNA TGTGCCTGGAGGGCTTACAATGAGCAGTTCTTC.

The rearrangement joins TRBV18 to TRBJ1-4; a weak D match, TRBD1 (6 bases). This CDR3 spans 14 amino acids. V was pared by 2 bases and J by 5 bases, with 9 bases between. Per the germline V gene, CDR1 is KGHSH and CDR2 is LQKENI. The CDR3: CASSPRQGNEKLFF. DNA of the CDR3: TGTGCCAGCTCACCAAGGCAGGGGAATGAAAAACTGTTTTTT.

The chain links TRBV4-2 to TRBJ2-7; 15 bases align to TRBD2. The CDR3 covers 20 residues. J gave up 2 bases and V 3 bases, and 14 bases lay outside the gene matches. Germline CDR1 and CDR2: LGHNA and YNFKEQ. The CDR3 reads CASSQYPGLAGGTLPYEQYF. The CDR3 DNA follows: TGTGCCAGCAGCCAGTACCCGGGACTAGCGGGGGGTACCCTCCCCTACGAGCAGTACTTC.

The CDR3 reads CASSLGGGSGNTIYF. The CDR3 DNA is TGTGCCAGCAGCCTAGGAGGTGGCTCTGGAAACACCATATATTTT. The V call is TRBV9, the J call TRBJ1-3; D gene unclear. The CDR3 length is 15 residues. CDR1 and CDR2 (germline): SGDLS, YYNGEE. Trimming shortened V by 4 bases and J by 0 bases, and 11 bases separated the two germline ends.

The chain employs TRBV9 and TRBJ1-3; D not resolved. The CDR3 sequence is 17 residues long. V was shortened by 0 bases and J by 1 base, with 14 bases between the two germline ends. From germline, CDR1 is SGDLS and CDR2 YYNGEE. The CDR3 reads CASSVGHSQMSGNTIYF. CDR3 bases: TGTGCCAGCAGCGTAGGACATTCTCAGATGTCTGGAAACACCATATATTTT.

This clone has a single count. The chain combines TRBV12-3 or TRBV12-4 with TRBJ1-1; D may be TRBD1 (6 bases). This CDR3 is built from 12 residues. CDR3 region: CAPRQDLTEAFF. In DNA form, the CDR3 reads TGTGCACCCCGACAGGACCTCACTGAAGCTTTCTTT.

The chain recombines TRBV29-1 with TRBJ2-1; 7 nucleotides align to TRBD2. Germline V lookup: CDR1 SQVTM, CDR2 ANQGSEA. V gave up 3 bases and J gave up 5 bases; unmatched junction bases: 7. The CDR3 sequence is 14 residues long. The CDR3 DNA is TGCAGCGTTGACTTCGCGGGAGTGAACAATGAGCAGTTCTTC. This gives the protein CSVDFAGVNNEQFF.

This clone was detected only a few times. The chain employs TRBV7-2 and TRBJ1-6, with D uncertain. Germline lookup yields CDR1 SGHTA and CDR2 FQGNSA. Trimming pared 0 bases from V and 7 bases from J, leaving 1 base between. The CDR3 is 12 residues long. The CDR3 loop is CASSLANSPLHF. The CDR3 nucleotides read TGTGCCAGCAGCTTAGCGAATTCACCCCTCCACTTT.

The chain couples TRBV19 to TRBJ2-7; D possibly corresponds to TRBD1 (6 bases). Germline CDR1 and CDR2: LNHDA and SQIVND (reference sequence). This CDR3 is 13 amino acids long. V was cut by 5 bases and J by 6 bases, with 14 bases left in between. CDR3 bases: TGTGCCAGTAGTTCCACAGGGAATGGCGAGCAGTACTTC. Translating gives CASSSTGNGEQYF. Combining the CDR3 with reference TRBV19 and TRBJ2-7 gives the whole variable domain DGGITQSPKYLFRKEGQNVTLSCEQNLNHDAMYWYRQDPGQGLRLIYYSQIVNDFQKGDIAEGYSVSREKKESFPLTVTSAQKNPTAFYLCASSSTGNGEQYFGPGTRLTVT.

This sequence joins TRBV11-3 and TRBJ2-7; no definite D call. Trimming stripped 4 bases from V and 5 bases from J, with 12 bases between. CDR1 and CDR2 (germline): SGHNT, YENEEA. CDR3 length equals 13 residues. In DNA, the CDR3 is TGTGCCAGCAGCTCCTCCAAACTCGACGAGCAGTACTTC. Translated, it gives CASSSSKLDEQYF. Based on the CDR3 plus reference TRBV11-3 and TRBJ2-7, the full variable domain is EAGVVQSPRYKIIEKKQPVAFWCNPISGHNTLYWYLQNLGQGPELLIRYENEEAVDDSQLPKDRFSAERLKGVDSTLKIQPAELGDSAVYLCASSSSKLDEQYFGPGTRLTVT.

This chain connects TRBV5-1 to TRBJ1-1, with D perhaps matching TRBD1 (5 bases). Germline V CDR1 and CDR2: SGHRS, YFSETQ. Trimming left V 4 bases short and J 1 base short, with 11 bases between. CDR3 length equals 14 residues. Here the CDR3 reads CASSTDRPNTEAFF. As DNA, the CDR3 is TGCGCCAGCAGCACCGACAGACCGAACACTGAAGCTTTCTTT.

The J gene is TRBJ2-7, the V gene TRBV4-3; D perhaps matches TRBD1 (5 bases). Trimming left V 0 bases short and J 3 bases short, with 9 bases between. The CDR3 has 14 residues. Germline V gene lookup returns CDR1 LGHNA and CDR2 YSLEER. The CDR3 sequence: CASSQDYRYYEQYF. In nucleotides, the CDR3 is TGCGCCAGCAGCCAAGATTACAGGTACTACGAGCAGTACTTC.